The clone carrying this T cell receptor beta chain was detected a few times. Its specificity is unknown. Extraction of PBMCs used about 9.2 ml of fresh peripheral blood. This entry is derived from a study of T cells in Graves' hyperthyroidism and ophthalmopathy. RNA transcripts yielded amplified TCR beta CDR3 regions. A set of HTBI primers served as the primers for a first-round RT-PCR of the TCR CDR3. TCRdb reprocessed the multiplex PCR reads via MiXCR and lists one record per CDR3 protein. The table includes about 620,000 distinct CDR3 sequences, 15% to 20% detected once. Trimming left V 7 bases short and J 2 bases short, with 14 bases between. The V gene's germline CDR1 is SNHLY and CDR2 FYNNEI. The length of the CDR3 is 15 residues. Study findings and constraints: It was a median around seven months before onset that the model predicted ophthalmopathy. Within blood appeared most thyroid clonotypes that had expanded above 0.001.

V gene TRBV2 combines with J gene TRBJ2-2; D is possibly TRBD1 (5 bases). The sequence was collected from a woman aged 30 to 39 with Graves' hyperthyroidism. The specimen was blood. The CDR3 loop is CASIGEGINTGELFF. The CDR3 DNA is TGTGCCAGCATAGGGGAAGGGATTAACACCGGGGAGCTGTTTTTT.